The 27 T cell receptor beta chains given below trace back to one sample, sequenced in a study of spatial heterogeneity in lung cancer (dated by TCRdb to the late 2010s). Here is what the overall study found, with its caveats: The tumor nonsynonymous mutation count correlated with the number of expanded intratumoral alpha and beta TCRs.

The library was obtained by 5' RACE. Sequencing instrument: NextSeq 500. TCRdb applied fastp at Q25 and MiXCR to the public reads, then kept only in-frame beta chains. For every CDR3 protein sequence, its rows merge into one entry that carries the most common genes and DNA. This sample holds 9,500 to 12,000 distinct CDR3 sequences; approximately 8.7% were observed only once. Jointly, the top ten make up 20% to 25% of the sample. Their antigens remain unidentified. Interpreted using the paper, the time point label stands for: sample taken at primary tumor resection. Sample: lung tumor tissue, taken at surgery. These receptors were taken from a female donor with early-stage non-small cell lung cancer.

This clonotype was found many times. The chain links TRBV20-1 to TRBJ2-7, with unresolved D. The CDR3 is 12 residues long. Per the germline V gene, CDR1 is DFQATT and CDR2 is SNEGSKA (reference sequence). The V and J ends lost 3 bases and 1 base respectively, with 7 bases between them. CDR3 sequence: CSASPRSYEQYF. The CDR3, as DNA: TGCAGTGCTAGCCCCAGGTCCTACGAGCAGTACTTC.

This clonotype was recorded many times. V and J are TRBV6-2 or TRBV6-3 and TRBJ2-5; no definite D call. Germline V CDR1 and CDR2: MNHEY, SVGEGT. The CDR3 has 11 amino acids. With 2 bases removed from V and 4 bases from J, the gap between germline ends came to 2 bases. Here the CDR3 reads CASSYGETQYF. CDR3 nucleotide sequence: TGTGCCAGCAGTTACGGAGAGACCCAGTACTTC.

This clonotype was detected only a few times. DNA of the CDR3: TGTGCCATCCAGAGGGGTAGCACAGATACGCAGTATTTT. This gives the protein CAIQRGSTDTQYF. The V and J genes are TRBV12-3 or TRBV12-4 and TRBJ2-3; D tentatively fits TRBD1 or TRBD2 (5 bases each). V gave up 10 bases and J gave up 0 bases, with 11 bases separating them. This CDR3 region has 13 residues.

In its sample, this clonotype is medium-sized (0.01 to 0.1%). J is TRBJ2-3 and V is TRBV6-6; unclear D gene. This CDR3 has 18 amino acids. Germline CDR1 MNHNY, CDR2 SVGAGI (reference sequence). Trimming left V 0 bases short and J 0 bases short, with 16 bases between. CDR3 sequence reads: CASSYSSTAGWSTDTQYF. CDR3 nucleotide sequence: TGTGCCAGCAGTTACTCATCGACGGCCGGATGGAGCACAGATACGCAGTATTTT.

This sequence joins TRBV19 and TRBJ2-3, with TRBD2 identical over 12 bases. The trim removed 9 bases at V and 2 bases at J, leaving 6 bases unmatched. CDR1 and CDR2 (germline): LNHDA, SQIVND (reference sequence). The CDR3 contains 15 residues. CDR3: CASRTSGDLTDTQYF. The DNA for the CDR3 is TGTGCCAGCCGGACTAGCGGGGACCTCACAGATACGCAGTATTTT.

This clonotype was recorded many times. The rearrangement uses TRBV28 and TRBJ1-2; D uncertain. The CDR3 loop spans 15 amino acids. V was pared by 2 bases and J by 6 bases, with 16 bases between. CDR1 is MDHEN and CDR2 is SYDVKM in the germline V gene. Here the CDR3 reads CASSLQVWGTDGYTF. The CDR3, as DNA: TGTGCCAGCAGTTTACAAGTGTGGGGAACTGATGGCTACACCTTC.

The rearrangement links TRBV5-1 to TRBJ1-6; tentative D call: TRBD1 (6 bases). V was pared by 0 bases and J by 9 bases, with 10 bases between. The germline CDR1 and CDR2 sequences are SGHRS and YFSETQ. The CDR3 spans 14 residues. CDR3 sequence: CASSLGQVASPLHF. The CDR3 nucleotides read TGCGCCAGCAGCTTGGGACAGGTTGCTTCACCCCTCCACTTT.

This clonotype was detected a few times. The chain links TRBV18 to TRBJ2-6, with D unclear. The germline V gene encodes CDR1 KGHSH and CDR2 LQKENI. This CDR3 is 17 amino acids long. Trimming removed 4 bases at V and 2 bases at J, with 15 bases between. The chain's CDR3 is CASSQSMPTAGANVLTF. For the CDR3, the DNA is TGTGCCAGCTCACAATCCATGCCGACCGCTGGGGCCAACGTCCTGACTTTC.

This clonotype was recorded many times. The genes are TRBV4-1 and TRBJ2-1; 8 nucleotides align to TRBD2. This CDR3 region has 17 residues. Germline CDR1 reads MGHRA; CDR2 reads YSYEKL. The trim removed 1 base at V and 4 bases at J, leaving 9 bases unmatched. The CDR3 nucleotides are TGCGCCAGCAGCCAAGGAGAGCGGGGGATCTCGTACAATGAGCAGTTCTTC. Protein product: CASSQGERGISYNEQFF.

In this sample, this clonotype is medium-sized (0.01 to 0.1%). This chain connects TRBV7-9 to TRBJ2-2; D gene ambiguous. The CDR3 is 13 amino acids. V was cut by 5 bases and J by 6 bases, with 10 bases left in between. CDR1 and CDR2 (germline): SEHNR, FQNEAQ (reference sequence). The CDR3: CASSTYSAGELFF. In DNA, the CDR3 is TGTGCCAGCAGCACATACAGTGCCGGGGAGCTGTTTTTT. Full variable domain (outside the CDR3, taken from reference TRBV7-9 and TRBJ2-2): DTGVSQNPRHKITKRGQNVTFRCDPISEHNRLYWYRQTLGQGPEFLTYFQNEAQLEKSRLLSDRFSAERPKGSFSTLEIQRTEQGDSAMYLCASSTYSAGELFFGEGSRLTVL.

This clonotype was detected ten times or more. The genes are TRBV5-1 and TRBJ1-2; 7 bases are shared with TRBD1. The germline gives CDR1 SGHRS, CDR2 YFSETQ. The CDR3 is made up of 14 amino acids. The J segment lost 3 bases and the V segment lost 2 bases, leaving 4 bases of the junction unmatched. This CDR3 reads CASSFQGVDYGYTF. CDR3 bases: TGCGCCAGCAGCTTCCAGGGGGTTGACTATGGCTACACCTTC.

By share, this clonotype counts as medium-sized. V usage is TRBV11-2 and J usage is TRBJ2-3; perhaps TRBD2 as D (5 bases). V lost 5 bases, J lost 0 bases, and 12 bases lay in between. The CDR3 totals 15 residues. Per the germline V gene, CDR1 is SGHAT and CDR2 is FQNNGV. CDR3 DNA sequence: TGTGCCAGCAGCGCGGGCCACTTAAGCACAGATACGCAGTATTTT. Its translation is CASSAGHLSTDTQYF. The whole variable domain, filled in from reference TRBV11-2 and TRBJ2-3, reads EAGVAQSPRYKIIEKRQSVAFWCNPISGHATLYWYQQILGQGPKLLIQFQNNGVVDDSQLPKDRFSAERLKGVDSTLKIQPAKLEDSAVYLCASSAGHLSTDTQYFGPGTRLTVL.

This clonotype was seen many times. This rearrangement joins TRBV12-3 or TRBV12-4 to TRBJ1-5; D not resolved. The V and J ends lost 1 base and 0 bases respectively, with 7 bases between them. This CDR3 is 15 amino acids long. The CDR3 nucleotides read TGTGCCAGCAGTTTAGAGGCGGATAGCAATCAGCCCCAGCATTTT. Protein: CASSLEADSNQPQHF.

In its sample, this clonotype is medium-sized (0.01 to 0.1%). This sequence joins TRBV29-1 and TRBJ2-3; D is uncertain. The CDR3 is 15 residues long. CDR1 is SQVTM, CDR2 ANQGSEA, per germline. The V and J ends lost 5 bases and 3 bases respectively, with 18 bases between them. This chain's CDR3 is CSVLVEEWVTDTQYF. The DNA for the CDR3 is TGCAGCGTTCTCGTCGAAGAGTGGGTTACAGATACGCAGTATTTT.

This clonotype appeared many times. The CDR3 sequence is CASSYSKGAYEQYF. Written as DNA, the CDR3 is TGTGCCAGCAGTTACTCGAAGGGAGCCTACGAGCAGTACTTC. The chain couples TRBV6-2 or TRBV6-3 to TRBJ2-7; D is possibly TRBD2 (5 bases). The CDR3 loop spans 14 amino acids. The germline V gene has CDR1 MNHEY and CDR2 SVGEGT. V gave up 0 bases and J gave up 2 bases, with 8 bases separating them.

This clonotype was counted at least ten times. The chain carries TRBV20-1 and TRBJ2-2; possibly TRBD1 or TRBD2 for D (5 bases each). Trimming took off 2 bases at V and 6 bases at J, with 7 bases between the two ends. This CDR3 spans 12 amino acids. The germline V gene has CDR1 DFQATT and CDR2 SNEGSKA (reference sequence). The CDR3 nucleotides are TGCAGTGCTAGAAGAGGGGCCGGGGAGCTGTTTTTT. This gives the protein CSARRGAGELFF.

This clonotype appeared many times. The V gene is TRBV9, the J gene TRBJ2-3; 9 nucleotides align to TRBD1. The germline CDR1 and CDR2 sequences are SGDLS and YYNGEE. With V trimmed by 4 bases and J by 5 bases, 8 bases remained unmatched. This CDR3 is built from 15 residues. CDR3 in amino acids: CASSTTGTGQDTQYF. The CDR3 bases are TGTGCCAGCAGCACAACCGGGACAGGGCAAGATACGCAGTATTTT.

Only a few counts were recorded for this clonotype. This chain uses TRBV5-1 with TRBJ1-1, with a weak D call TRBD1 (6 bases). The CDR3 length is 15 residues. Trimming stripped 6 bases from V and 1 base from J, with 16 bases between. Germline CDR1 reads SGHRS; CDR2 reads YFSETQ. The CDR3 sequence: CASTGGRTGNTEAFF. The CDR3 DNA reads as TGCGCCAGCACGGGGGGCCGGACGGGGAACACTGAAGCTTTCTTT. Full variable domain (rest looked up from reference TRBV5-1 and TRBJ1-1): KAGVTQTPRYLIKTRGQQVTLSCSPISGHRSVSWYQQTPGQGLQFLFEYFSETQRNKGNFPGRFSGRQFSNSRSEMNVSTLELGDSALYLCASTGGRTGNTEAFFGQGTRLTVV.

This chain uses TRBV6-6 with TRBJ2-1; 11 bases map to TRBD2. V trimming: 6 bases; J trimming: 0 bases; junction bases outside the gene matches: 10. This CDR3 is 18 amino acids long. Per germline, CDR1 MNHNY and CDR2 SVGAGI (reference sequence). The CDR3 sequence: CASSNEGSGGASYNEQFF. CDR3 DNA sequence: TGTGCCAGCAGCAACGAGGGTAGCGGGGGGGCCTCCTACAATGAGCAGTTCTTC.

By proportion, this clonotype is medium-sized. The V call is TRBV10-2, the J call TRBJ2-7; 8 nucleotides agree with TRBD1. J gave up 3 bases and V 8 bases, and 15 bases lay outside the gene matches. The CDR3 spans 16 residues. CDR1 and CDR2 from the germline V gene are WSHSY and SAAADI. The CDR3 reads CASLSPAGGAGYEQYF. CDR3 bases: TGCGCCAGCCTGTCTCCCGCAGGGGGCGCAGGCTACGAGCAGTACTTC.

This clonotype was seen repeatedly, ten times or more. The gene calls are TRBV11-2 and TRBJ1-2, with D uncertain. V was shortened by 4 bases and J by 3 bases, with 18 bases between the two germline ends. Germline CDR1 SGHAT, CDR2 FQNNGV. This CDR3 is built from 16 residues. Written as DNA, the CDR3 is TGTGCCAGCAGCTCCCTACATGGACGGCATTACTATGGCTACACCTTC. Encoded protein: CASSSLHGRHYYGYTF.

The CDR3 loop reads CASSLQGTTIYNEQFF. The CDR3 DNA reads TGTGCCAGCAGCCTCCAGGGGACCACTATCTACAATGAGCAGTTCTTC. The chain employs TRBV21-1 and TRBJ2-1; the D call TRBD1 from the table was never checked on the DNA. TRBV21-1 is classified as a pseudogene. The CDR3 runs 16 residues.

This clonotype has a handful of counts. CDR3 nucleotides: TGCGCCAGCAGGCACACTAGCGCCAGCTCCTACGAGCAGTACTTC. This translates into CASRHTSASSYEQYF. The genes are TRBV10-2 and TRBJ2-7; 7 bases line up with TRBD2. The germline V gene has CDR1 WSHSY and CDR2 SAAADI. The CDR3 totals 15 residues. After removal of 6 bases from V and 0 bases from J, the junction contained 8 bases not matched to a gene.

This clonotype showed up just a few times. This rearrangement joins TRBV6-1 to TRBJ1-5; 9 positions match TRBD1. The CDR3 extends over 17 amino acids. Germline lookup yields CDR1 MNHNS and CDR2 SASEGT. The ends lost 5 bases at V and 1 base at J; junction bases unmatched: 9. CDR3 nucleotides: TGTGCCAGCAGTAGTCGGACAGGGGTACGGAGCAATCAGCCCCAGCATTTT. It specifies CASSSRTGVRSNQPQHF.

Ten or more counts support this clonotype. CDR3 sequence (DNA): TGTGCCAGCAGTAACCGAACTACCGGGACTAGCGTAGGGAATGAGCAGTTCTTC. This translates into CASSNRTTGTSVGNEQFF. The V and J genes are TRBV6-2 or TRBV6-3 and TRBJ2-1; 10 positions match TRBD2. The germline V gene encodes CDR1 MNHEY and CDR2 SVGEGT. V lost 5 bases to trimming and J lost 7 bases; unmatched junction nucleotides: 17. The CDR3 runs to 18 residues.

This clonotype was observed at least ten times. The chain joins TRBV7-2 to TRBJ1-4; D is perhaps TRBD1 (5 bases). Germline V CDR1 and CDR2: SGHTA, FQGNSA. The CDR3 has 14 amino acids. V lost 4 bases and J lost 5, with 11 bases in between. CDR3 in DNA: TGTGCCAGCAGCTCACGGGGGGTAAATGAAAAACTGTTTTTT. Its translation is CASSSRGVNEKLFF.

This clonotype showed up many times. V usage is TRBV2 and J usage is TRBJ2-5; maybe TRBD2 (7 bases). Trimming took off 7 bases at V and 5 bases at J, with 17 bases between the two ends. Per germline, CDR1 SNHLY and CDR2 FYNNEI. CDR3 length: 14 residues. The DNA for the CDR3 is TGTGCCAGCAAGAGAGGGGGGGCCACTGAGACCCAGTACTTC. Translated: CASKRGGATETQYF. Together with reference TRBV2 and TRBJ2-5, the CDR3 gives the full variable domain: EPEVTQTPSHQVTQMGQEVILRCVPISNHLYFYWYRQILGQKVEFLVSFYNNEISEKSEIFDDQFSVERPDGSNFTLKIRSTKLEDSAMYFCASKRGGATETQYFGPGTRLLVL.